This T cell receptor beta chain was retrieved from a study of blood T cell repertoires in COVID-19. CDR3 size: 17 residues. Trimming took 4 bases from V and 1 from J, leaving 19 bases between them. The germline gives CDR1 LGHDT, CDR2 YNNKEL (reference sequence). Original analysis: Estimation of nucleated cell counts was performed using reference gene primer amplification. Method: immunoSEQ multiplex PCR; TCRdb's copy keeps in-frame clones and lacks some. That table gives V, J and clone size, and the DNA gave D and trimming. Of 250,000 to 300,000 clones in the sample, about 85% were seen once. Categorization into cohorts depended on clinical history that participants reported. Within 2 weeks before study entry, exposed participants met a COVID-19 case.

V is TRBV3-1 (or the pseudogene TRBV3-2) and J is TRBJ1-1; the D is unclear. The TCR originated in a woman in her forties or fifties who had been exposed to COVID-19. Source material: PBMCs or T cells enriched from blood (not recorded which). CDR3 DNA: TGTGCCAGCAGCCCACGCTGGGCAAAGGTTACGAACACTGAAGCTTTCTTT. It encodes CASSPRWAKVTNTEAFF.